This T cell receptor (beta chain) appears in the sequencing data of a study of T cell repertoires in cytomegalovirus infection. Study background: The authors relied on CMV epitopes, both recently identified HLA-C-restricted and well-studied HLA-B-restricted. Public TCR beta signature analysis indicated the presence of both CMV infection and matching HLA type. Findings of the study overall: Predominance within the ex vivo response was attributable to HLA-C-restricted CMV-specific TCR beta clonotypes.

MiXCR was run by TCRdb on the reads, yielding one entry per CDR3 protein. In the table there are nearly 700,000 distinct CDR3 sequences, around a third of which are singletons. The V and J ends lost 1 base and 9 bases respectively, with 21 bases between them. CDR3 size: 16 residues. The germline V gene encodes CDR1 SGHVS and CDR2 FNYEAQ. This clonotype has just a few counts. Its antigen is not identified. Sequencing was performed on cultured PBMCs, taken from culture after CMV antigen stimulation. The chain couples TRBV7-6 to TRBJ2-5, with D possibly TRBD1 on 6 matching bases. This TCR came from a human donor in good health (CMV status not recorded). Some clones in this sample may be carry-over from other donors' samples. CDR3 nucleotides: TGTGCCAGCAGCTTAGGGGACCGATCCGTTAAGGGGGCCCAGTACTTC. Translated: CASSLGDRSVKGAQYF.